This is a list of T cell receptor beta chains from one sample in a study of T cell repertoires in cytomegalovirus infection. TCRdb analysed the reads with MiXCR anew, one entry per CDR3 protein. The table shows around 530,000 distinct CDR3 sequences, with around a quarter occurring only once. Sequences were obtained from PBMCs. Every receptor here comes from a human donor in good health (CMV status not recorded). Some clones in this sample may be carry-over from other donors' samples. CDR3s include the opening cysteine and the closing phenylalanine or tryptophan. The D gene is left open where the match is weak. The size of a clone is reported for some rows only, either as once, few or many, or as a class for expanded clones.

J	D	V	size	DNA	CDR3
TRBJ1-5	TRBD1	TRBV6-2/TRBV6-3	.	TGTGCCAGCAGTTACCCCGACACAGGGGGTAGCAATCAGCCCCAGCATTTT	CASSYPDTGGSNQPQHF
TRBJ1-4	.	TRBV9	.	TGTGCCAGCAGCCCCCGAGCGTCAGATTCTAATGAAAAACTGTTTTTT	CASSPRASDSNEKLFF
TRBJ2-1	TRBD1	TRBV20-1	few	TGCAGTGCTAGAGATAGTCGCGGGACAGGGAGGGGGAATGAGCAGTTCTTC	CSARDSRGTGRGNEQFF
TRBJ2-1	TRBD2	TRBV28	many	TGTGCCAGCAGTGGAGGGGGGACTAGCTCCTACAATGAGCAGTTCTTC	CASSGGGTSSYNEQFF
TRBJ2-7	.	TRBV11-1	.	TGTGCCAGCAGCCGCCGGGGGACTTTTTCCTACGAGCAGTACTTC	CASSRRGTFSYEQYF
TRBJ1-2	.	TRBV7-9	many	TGTGCCAGCATCAACCCCCGGCAGGGAGTTCTAGAGCCTAACTATGGCTACACCTTC	CASINPRQGVLEPNYGYTF
TRBJ2-1	.	TRBV7-9	few	TGTGCCAGCAGCCCCCGGGGGACCATGAGGGATGAGCAGTTCTTC	CASSPRGTMRDEQFF
TRBJ1-5	TRBD1	TRBV7-2	many	TGTGCCAGCAGCGTCCGACAGGGAAGCGGTCAGCCCCAGCATTTT	CASSVRQGSGQPQHF
TRBJ1-1	.	TRBV6-8	few	TGTGCCAGCACCGTTACGGTCCTCCATGTACGTGGAGAAGCTTTCTTT	CASTVTVLHVRGEAFF
TRBJ2-2	.	TRBV7-8	many	TGTGCCAGCAGCCCCGGAACTCCCTCCAAGTTCACCGGGGAGCTGTTTTTT	CASSPGTPSKFTGELFF
TRBJ1-1	.	TRBV7-6	many	TGTGCCAGCAGCTTAGGGGGTTGGACTGAAGCTTTCTTT	CASSLGGWTEAFF
TRBJ2-2	.	TRBV6-2/TRBV6-3	.	TGTGCCAGCAGTTACCTTAAGTTGACCGGGGAGCTGTTTTTT	CASSYLKLTGELFF
TRBJ2-5	.	TRBV3-1	once	TGTGCCAGCAGCTCCCCAACTAGAAGGCCCGAGACCCAGTACTTC	CASSSPTRRPETQYF
TRBJ2-1	TRBD2	TRBV6-2/TRBV6-3	many	TGTGCCAGCAGTCCCACTAGCGGGATGGGCTACAATGAGCAGTTCTTC	CASSPTSGMGYNEQFF
TRBJ2-5	.	TRBV11-2	.	TGTGCCACCTCCGCCTTGGGGGAAGAGACCCAGTACTTC	CATSALGEETQYF
TRBJ2-5	.	TRBV7-8	many	TGTGCCAGCAGCCCAAGGACATGGGAGACCCAGTACTTC	CASSPRTWETQYF
TRBJ2-2	TRBD2	TRBV10-3	.	TGTGCCATCAGTGAGATTGGCCTAGCGGGAGCCTACGGGGAGCTGTTTTTT	CAISEIGLAGAYGELFF
TRBJ2-6	TRBD1	TRBV7-2	.	TGTGCCAGCAGCGGCCGGGACAGTCATTTCTCTGGGGCCAACGTCCTGACTTTC	CASSGRDSHFSGANVLTF
TRBJ2-1	TRBD2	TRBV20-1	.	TGCAGTGCTAGACCTAGTAGCGGGGGGACCTACAATGAGCAGTTCTTC	CSARPSSGGTYNEQFF